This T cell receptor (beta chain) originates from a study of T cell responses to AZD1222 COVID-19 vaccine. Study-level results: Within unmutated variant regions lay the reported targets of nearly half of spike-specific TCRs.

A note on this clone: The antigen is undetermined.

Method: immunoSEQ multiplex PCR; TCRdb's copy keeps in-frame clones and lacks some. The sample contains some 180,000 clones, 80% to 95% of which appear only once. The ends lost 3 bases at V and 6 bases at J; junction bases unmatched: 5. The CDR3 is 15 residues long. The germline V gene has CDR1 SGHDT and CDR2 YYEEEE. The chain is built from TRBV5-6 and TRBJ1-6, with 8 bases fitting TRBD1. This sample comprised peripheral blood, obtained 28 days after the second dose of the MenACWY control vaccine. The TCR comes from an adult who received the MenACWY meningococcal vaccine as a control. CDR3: CASSSLDRVNSPLHF. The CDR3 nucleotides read TGTGCCAGCAGCTCATTGGACAGGGTTAATTCACCCCTCCACTTT.